One sample yielded the 30 T cell receptor beta chains listed below, sequenced in a study of blood T cell repertoires in COVID-19. Produced via immunoSEQ multiplex PCR; TCRdb's table is partial and in-frame only. The sample has about 190,000 clones; roughly 80% are singletons. The sample consisted of peripheral blood. All receptors derive from a man aged 45 to 65 who had recovered from COVID-19.

In its sample, this clone was seen once. The V gene is TRBV19, the J gene TRBJ2-7; 7 positions agree with TRBD2. CDR3 length equals 14 residues. Per the germline V gene, CDR1 is LNHDA and CDR2 is SQIVND (reference sequence). The V segment lost 3 bases and the J segment 6 bases; nucleotides outside the gene matches: 8. The DNA of the CDR3 is TGTGCCAGTAGTATGTCCCGGGGACTAATCGAGCAGTACTTC. Protein: CASSMSRGLIEQYF.

The chain combines TRBV5-1 with TRBJ2-5; 9 bases agree with TRBD1. This CDR3 is 16 amino acids long. With V trimmed by 4 bases and J by 5 bases, 12 bases remained unmatched. CDR1 and CDR2 from the germline V gene are SGHRS and YFSETQ. Here the CDR3 reads CASSPIQGASWETQYF. As DNA, the CDR3 is TGCGCCAGCAGCCCAATACAGGGGGCGAGTTGGGAGACCCAGTACTTC.

The V and J genes are TRBV18 and TRBJ2-5; D call uncertain. Germline CDR1 KGHSH, CDR2 LQKENI. Trimming took 4 bases from V and 0 from J, leaving 3 bases between them. The CDR3 spans 12 residues. The CDR3 region is CASSLDQETQYF. CDR3 nucleotides: TGTGCCAGCTCACTAGACCAAGAGACCCAGTACTTC. Based on the CDR3 plus reference TRBV18 and TRBJ2-5, the full variable domain is NAGVMQNPRHLVRRRGQEARLRCSPMKGHSHVYWYRQLPEEGLKFMVYLQKENIIDESGMPKERFSAEFPKEGPSILRIQQVVRGDSAAYFCASSLDQETQYFGPGTRLLVL.

This chain uses TRBV5-1 with TRBJ2-5; 7 bases are shared with TRBD1. The junction had 10 bases not matched to a gene; V was cut back by 4 bases and J by 4 bases. CDR3 length equals 15 residues. Germline V lookup: CDR1 SGHRS, CDR2 YFSETQ. This chain's CDR3 is CASSDPGSGGETQYF. The CDR3 DNA follows: TGCGCCAGCAGCGACCCTGGGTCAGGGGGAGAGACCCAGTACTTC.

V is TRBV11-2 and J is TRBJ2-1, with D perhaps matching TRBD2 (6 bases). This CDR3 comprises 15 residues. CDR1 and CDR2 from the germline V gene are SGHAT and FQNNGV. V was pared by 3 bases and J by 0 bases, with 9 bases between. Here the CDR3 DNA reads TGTGCCAGCAGCTTCCGGAGGGCCTCCTACAATGAGCAGTTCTTC. The encoded protein is CASSFRRASYNEQFF.

CDR3 amino acids: CASSPRPAFRTDTQYF. For the CDR3, the DNA is TGTGCCAGCAGCCCCCGCCCCGCGTTCCGCACAGATACGCAGTATTTT. V usage is TRBV7-2 and J usage is TRBJ2-3; no definite D call. There are 16 residues in the CDR3. Germline V CDR1 and CDR2: SGHTA, FQGNSA. The V and J ends lost 5 bases and 1 base respectively, with 16 bases between them.

The chain recombines TRBV28 with TRBJ2-7, with a weak D call TRBD2 (6 bases). The CDR3 has 14 residues. V was cut by 2 bases and J by 0 bases, with 8 bases left in between. CDR1 is MDHEN and CDR2 is SYDVKM in the germline V gene. CDR3 sequence: CASSLAGSSYEQYF. The CDR3 coding sequence is TGTGCCAGCAGTTTAGCGGGAAGCTCCTACGAGCAGTACTTC.

This clone came up a few times. This chain joins TRBV27 and TRBJ2-7; TRBD2 matches at 10 bases. This CDR3 has 13 amino acids. The germline V gene has CDR1 MNHEY and CDR2 SMNVEV (reference sequence). The trim removed 3 bases at V and 7 bases at J, leaving 3 bases unmatched. The CDR3 loop reads CASSFSGRAEQYF. CDR3 coding DNA: TGTGCCAGCAGTTTCAGCGGGAGGGCTGAGCAGTACTTC.

The rearrangement joins TRBV5-6 to TRBJ2-1; a weak D match, TRBD2 (5 bases). Looked up from germline, CDR1 is SGHDT and CDR2 is YYEEEE. This CDR3 spans 15 amino acids. Trimming stripped 3 bases from V and 3 bases from J, with 13 bases between. The CDR3 is CASSSPRRGYNEQFF. CDR3 nucleotides: TGTGCCAGCAGCTCACCCCGACGGGGCTACAATGAGCAGTTCTTC.

J is TRBJ2-1 and V is TRBV18, with TRBD1 matching 8 bases. This CDR3 is built from 16 residues. Per the germline V gene, CDR1 is KGHSH and CDR2 is LQKENI. V shed 0 bases and J 6 bases; nucleotides not matched to a gene: 7. CDR3 amino acids: CASSPPGQVPANEQFF. The CDR3 DNA reads TGTGCCAGCTCACCACCGGGACAGGTACCGGCCAATGAGCAGTTCTTC.

The CDR3 sequence: CASMREIYGYTF. DNA for the CDR3: TGTGCCAGCATGCGTGAAATCTATGGCTACACCTTC. The V and J genes are TRBV28 and TRBJ1-2; D is undetermined. Trimming left V 7 bases short and J 4 bases short, with 10 bases between. The CDR3 runs to 12 residues. Germline lookup yields CDR1 MDHEN and CDR2 SYDVKM.

Regarding this clone: At one end, the junction sequence differs from germline, possibly due to a read error. This sequence joins TRBV29-1 and TRBJ2-1; D possibly corresponds to TRBD2 (6 bases). The CDR3 length is 11 residues. Germline values: CDR1 SQVTM, CDR2 ANQGSEA. Here the CDR3 DNA reads TGCAGCGTTGATATCGGACTATTAGAGATCTTC. This encodes CSVDIGLLEIF.

This rearrangement joins TRBV2 to TRBJ1-1; D call uncertain. The V and J ends lost 1 base and 8 bases respectively, with 8 bases between them. CDR3 length: 12 residues. Germline CDR1 and CDR2: SNHLY and FYNNEI. CDR3 sequence (DNA): TGTGCCAGCAGTGAAGGAGGGCTAGAAGCTTTCTTT. Translation: CASSEGGLEAFF.

A few counts support this clone. V gene TRBV11-3 combines with J gene TRBJ2-1; possible D gene TRBD2, 5 bases. The CDR3 spans 17 residues. With 3 bases removed from V and 0 bases from J, the gap between germline ends came to 15 bases. Germline values: CDR1 SGHNT, CDR2 YENEEA. CDR3 residues: CASSLDSLVSSYNEQFF. In DNA, the CDR3 is TGTGCCAGCAGCTTGGACTCCCTCGTTAGCTCCTACAATGAGCAGTTCTTC.

The rearrangement joins TRBV28 to TRBJ2-3, with TRBD1 matching 9 bases. CDR3 length equals 16 residues. The V segment lost 1 base and the J segment 0 bases; nucleotides outside the gene matches: 2. Germline CDR1 reads MDHEN; CDR2 reads SYDVKM. CDR3 sequence: CASSLSGQGSTDTQYF. Written as DNA, the CDR3 is TGTGCCAGCAGTTTATCAGGACAGGGGAGCACAGATACGCAGTATTTT. Drawing the rest from reference TRBV28 and TRBJ2-3, the complete variable domain is DVKVTQSSRYLVKRTGEKVFLECVQDMDHENMFWYRQDPGLGLRLIYFSYDVKMKEKGDIPEGYSVSREKKERFSLILESASTNQTSMYLCASSLSGQGSTDTQYFGPGTRLTVL.

This clone turned up a few times. The rearrangement uses TRBV12-3 or TRBV12-4 and TRBJ1-5; tentative D call: TRBD1 (5 bases). V lost 5 bases and J lost 9, with 8 bases in between. CDR3 length equals 11 residues. The CDR3 region is CASSLQGPQHF. The CDR3 nucleotides read TGTGCCAGCAGTCTTCAGGGGCCCCAGCATTTT.

CDR3 in amino acids: CASSLGQGPAFF. CDR3 nucleotide sequence: TGTGCCAGCAGCTTGGGACAGGGACCGGCTTTCTTT. The gene calls are TRBV11-3 and TRBJ1-1; 9 bases fit TRBD1. Germline-derived CDR1 and CDR2 are SGHNT and YENEEA. Trimming removed 3 bases from V and 11 bases from J; junction bases left unmatched: 4. There are 12 residues in the CDR3.

This chain connects TRBV7-9 to TRBJ1-1; 7 nucleotides agree with TRBD1. Germline-derived CDR1 and CDR2 are SEHNR and FQNEAQ (reference sequence). V dropped 5 bases and J dropped 5; count of bases not matched to a gene: 5. The CDR3 is 13 residues long. For the CDR3, the DNA is TGTGCCAGCAGCCCCCAGGGGGGTACTGAAGCTTTCTTT. Protein sequence: CASSPQGGTEAFF.

The rearrangement joins TRBV30 to TRBJ1-4, with D tentatively TRBD1 (6 bases). CDR3 length equals 17 residues. The V gene's germline CDR1 is GTSNPN and CDR2 SVGIG (reference sequence). V shed 1 base and J shed 10 bases, with 25 bases lying between them. The CDR3 region is CAWSGTTSGGQRGKLFF. The DNA for the CDR3 is TGTGCCTGGAGTGGCACAACTTCCGGGGGGCAGAGGGGAAAACTGTTTTTT.

V is TRBV20-1 and J is TRBJ2-7; weak D call: TRBD2 (7 bases). Deletions cut 3 bases from V and 7 bases from J, with 19 bases between. This CDR3 is built from 14 residues. Germline lookup yields CDR1 DFQATT and CDR2 SNEGSKA (reference sequence). CDR3 sequence (DNA): TGCAGTGCTAGTCGAGGGGGAGGGCCTGGGGAGCAGTACTTC. As protein: CSASRGGGPGEQYF.

The genes are TRBV7-9 and TRBJ1-6, with D uncertain. CDR1 and CDR2 from the germline V gene are SEHNR and FQNEAQ (reference sequence). V was clipped by 3 bases and J by 7 bases, with 7 bases between them. The CDR3 is 13 residues long. The CDR3 here is CASSFSGNSPLHF. The CDR3 DNA reads as TGTGCCAGCAGCTTCTCGGGGAATTCACCCCTCCACTTT.

The chain links TRBV10-2 to TRBJ1-1, with unresolved D. The CDR3 is made up of 16 amino acids. Germline values: CDR1 WSHSY, CDR2 SAAADI. Trimming removed 4 bases at V and 3 bases at J, with 18 bases between. In DNA form, the CDR3 reads TGCGCCAGCAGTGGGCGAGGCTCGATCGAGTACACTGAAGCTTTCTTT. Translating gives CASSGRGSIEYTEAFF.

CDR3 amino acids: CASLAIAAQGGITYEQYF. The CDR3 region has the DNA TGTGCCAGCTTGGCCATCGCTGCACAGGGGGGCATCACCTACGAGCAGTACTTC. This rearrangement joins TRBV28 to TRBJ2-7; 8 positions match TRBD1. Per the germline V gene, CDR1 is MDHEN and CDR2 is SYDVKM. The CDR3 runs 18 residues. V trimming: 8 bases; J trimming: 2 bases; junction bases outside the gene matches: 20.

The V call is TRBV6-2 or TRBV6-3, the J call TRBJ1-5; no clear D. The CDR3 runs 12 residues. Germline V gives CDR1 MNHEY, CDR2 SVGEGT. V shed 5 bases and J shed 7 bases, with 9 bases lying between them. The CDR3 is CASSTYKQPQHF. As DNA, the CDR3 is TGTGCCAGCAGTACATACAAACAGCCCCAGCATTTT.

This chain uses TRBV12-5 with TRBJ2-2, with TRBD2 matching over 8 bases. The germline V gene encodes CDR1 LGHNT and CDR2 FRNRAP. V was clipped by 1 base and J by 5 bases; unmatched bases: 12. This CDR3 contains 18 residues. The CDR3: CASGLARGGAGETGELFF. CDR3 DNA: TGTGCTAGTGGTTTGGCCCGCGGGGGAGCGGGAGAAACCGGGGAGCTGTTTTTT.

V is TRBV5-4 and J is TRBJ2-7; maybe TRBD1 (6 bases). This CDR3 contains 16 residues. The V and J ends lost 4 bases and 0 bases respectively, with 17 bases between them. Germline CDR1 reads SGHNT; CDR2 reads YYREEE (reference sequence). The CDR3 DNA reads as TGTGCCAGCAGCCCTGGGGGCTCAGGGAACTCCTACGAGCAGTACTTC. Protein product: CASSPGGSGNSYEQYF. Looking up the rest from reference TRBV5-4 and TRBJ2-7 gives the full variable domain: ETGVTQSPTHLIKTRGQQVTLRCSSQSGHNTVSWYQQALGQGPQFIFQYYREEENGRGNFPPRFSGLQFPNYSSELNVNALELDDSALYLCASSPGGSGNSYEQYFGPGTRLTVT.

This chain's CDR3 is CASSILRQGGYGYTF. The CDR3 nucleotides read TGTGCCAGTAGTATCTTACGACAGGGCGGCTATGGCTACACCTTC. The V gene is TRBV19, the J gene TRBJ1-2, with 7 bases identical to TRBD1. With V trimmed by 3 bases and J by 4 bases, 8 bases remained unmatched. There are 15 residues in the CDR3. CDR1 is LNHDA and CDR2 is SQIVND in the germline V gene (reference sequence).

V and J are TRBV27 and TRBJ1-5; 11 bases line up with TRBD1. Germline values: CDR1 MNHEY, CDR2 SMNVEV (reference sequence). The trim removed 8 bases at V and 4 bases at J, leaving 1 base unmatched. The CDR3 loop spans 13 amino acids. CDR3 DNA: TGTGCCAGCGGACAGGGGGCGAATCAGCCCCAGCATTTT. Translation gives CASGQGANQPQHF.

The chain links TRBV2 to TRBJ1-1; D gene unclear. In germline, CDR1 is SNHLY, CDR2 FYNNEI. Trimming cost V 6 bases and J 6 bases, with 8 bases left between them. The CDR3 consists of 11 residues. CDR3: CASRGNSEAFF. CDR3 DNA: TGTGCCAGCAGGGGCAACTCTGAAGCTTTCTTT.

This clone was seen more than once but under ten times. The chain is built from TRBV12-3 or TRBV12-4 and TRBJ1-5; 8 nucleotides line up with TRBD1. The CDR3 extends over 13 amino acids. V lost 6 bases and J lost 7; bases outside the gene matches: 5. The CDR3 region has the DNA TGTGCCAGCAGCCAGGGGGCCCAGCAGCCCCAGCATTTT. Protein sequence: CASSQGAQQPQHF.